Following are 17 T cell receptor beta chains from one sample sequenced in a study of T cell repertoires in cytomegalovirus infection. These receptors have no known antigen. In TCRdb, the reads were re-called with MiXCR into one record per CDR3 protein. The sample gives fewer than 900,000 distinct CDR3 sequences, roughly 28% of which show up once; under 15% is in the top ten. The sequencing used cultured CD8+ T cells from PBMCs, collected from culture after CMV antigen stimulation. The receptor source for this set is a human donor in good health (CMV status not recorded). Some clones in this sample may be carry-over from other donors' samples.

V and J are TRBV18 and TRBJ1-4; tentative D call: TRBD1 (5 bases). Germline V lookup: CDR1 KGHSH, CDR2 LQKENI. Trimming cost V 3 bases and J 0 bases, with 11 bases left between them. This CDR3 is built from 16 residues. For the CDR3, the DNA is TGTGCCAGCTCACCGATTTTGACAGCAACTAATGAAAAACTGTTTTTT. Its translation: CASSPILTATNEKLFF.

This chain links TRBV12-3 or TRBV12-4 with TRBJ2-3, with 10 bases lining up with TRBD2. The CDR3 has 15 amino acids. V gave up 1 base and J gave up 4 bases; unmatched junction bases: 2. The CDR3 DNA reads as TGTGCCAGCAGTTTAGGGACTAGCGGAGCAGATACGCAGTATTTT. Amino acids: CASSLGTSGADTQYF.

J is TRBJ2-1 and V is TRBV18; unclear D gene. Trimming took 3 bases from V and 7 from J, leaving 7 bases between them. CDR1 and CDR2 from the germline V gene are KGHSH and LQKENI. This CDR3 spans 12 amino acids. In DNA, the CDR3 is TGTGCCAGCTCACCGGCGGTAAATGAGCAGTTCTTC. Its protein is CASSPAVNEQFF. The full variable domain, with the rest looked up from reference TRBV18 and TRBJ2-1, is NAGVMQNPRHLVRRRGQEARLRCSPMKGHSHVYWYRQLPEEGLKFMVYLQKENIIDESGMPKERFSAEFPKEGPSILRIQQVVRGDSAAYFCASSPAVNEQFFGPGTRLTVL.

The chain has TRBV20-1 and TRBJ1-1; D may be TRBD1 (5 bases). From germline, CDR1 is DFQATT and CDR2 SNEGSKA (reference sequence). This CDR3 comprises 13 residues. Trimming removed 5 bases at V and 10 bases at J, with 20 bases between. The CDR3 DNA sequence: TGCAGTGCTCCCTCGGCAGGGATGGGGGGAGCTTTCTTT. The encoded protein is CSAPSAGMGGAFF.

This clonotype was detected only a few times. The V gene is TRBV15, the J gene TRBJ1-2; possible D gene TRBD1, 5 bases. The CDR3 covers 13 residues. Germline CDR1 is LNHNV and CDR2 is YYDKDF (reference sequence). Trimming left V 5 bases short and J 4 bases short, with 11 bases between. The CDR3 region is CATSEGLFYGYTF. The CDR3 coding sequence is TGTGCCACCAGCGAGGGGCTCTTCTATGGCTACACCTTC.

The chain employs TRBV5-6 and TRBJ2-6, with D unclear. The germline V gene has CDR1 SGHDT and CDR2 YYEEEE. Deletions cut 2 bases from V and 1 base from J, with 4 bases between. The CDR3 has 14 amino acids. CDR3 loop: CASSFQSGANVLTF. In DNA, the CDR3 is TGTGCCAGCAGCTTTCAATCTGGGGCCAACGTCCTGACTTTC.

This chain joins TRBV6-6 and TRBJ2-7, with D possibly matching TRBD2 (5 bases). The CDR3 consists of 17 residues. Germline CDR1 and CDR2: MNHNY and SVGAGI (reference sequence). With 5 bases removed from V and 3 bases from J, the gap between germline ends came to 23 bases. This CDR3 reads CASSVRSRGSTYYEQYF. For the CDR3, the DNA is TGTGCCAGCAGTGTCAGGTCTCGGGGATCCACTTACTACGAGCAGTACTTC.

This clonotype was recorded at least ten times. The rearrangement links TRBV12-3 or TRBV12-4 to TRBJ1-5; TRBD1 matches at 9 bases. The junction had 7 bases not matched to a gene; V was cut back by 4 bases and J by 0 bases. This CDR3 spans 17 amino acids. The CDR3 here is CASSSRDRVYSNQPQHF. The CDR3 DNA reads TGTGCCAGCAGTTCCCGGGACAGGGTATATAGCAATCAGCCCCAGCATTTT.

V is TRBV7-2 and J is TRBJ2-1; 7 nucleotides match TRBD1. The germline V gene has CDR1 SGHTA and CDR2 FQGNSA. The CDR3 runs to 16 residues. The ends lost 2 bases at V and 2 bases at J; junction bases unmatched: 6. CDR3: CASSLTPTGTYNEQFF. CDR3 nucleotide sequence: TGTGCCAGCAGCTTAACCCCGACAGGGACCTACAATGAGCAGTTCTTC.

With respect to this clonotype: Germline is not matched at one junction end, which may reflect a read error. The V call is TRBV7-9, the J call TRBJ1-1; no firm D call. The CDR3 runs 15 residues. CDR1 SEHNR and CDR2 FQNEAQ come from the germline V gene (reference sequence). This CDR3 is CASSLEATMNTEALF. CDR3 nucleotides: TGTGCCAGCAGCTTAGAGGCGACCATGAACACTGAAGCTCTCTTT. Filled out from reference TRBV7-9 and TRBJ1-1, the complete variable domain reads DTGVSQNPRHKITKRGQNVTFRCDPISEHNRLYWYRQTLGQGPEFLTYFQNEAQLEKSRLLSDRFSAERPKGSFSTLEIQRTEQGDSAMYLCASSLEATMNTEALFGQGTRLTVV.

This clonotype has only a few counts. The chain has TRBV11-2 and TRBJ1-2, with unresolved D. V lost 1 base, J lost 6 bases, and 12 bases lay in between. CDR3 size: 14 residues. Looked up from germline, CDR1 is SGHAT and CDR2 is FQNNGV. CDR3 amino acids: CASSLVRFRDGYTF. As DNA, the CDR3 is TGTGCCAGCAGCTTAGTAAGGTTCCGAGATGGCTACACCTTC.

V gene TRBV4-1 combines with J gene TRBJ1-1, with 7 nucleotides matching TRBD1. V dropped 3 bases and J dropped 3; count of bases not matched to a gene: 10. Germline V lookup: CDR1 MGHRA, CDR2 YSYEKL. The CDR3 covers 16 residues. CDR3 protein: CASSHPTQGKDTEAFF. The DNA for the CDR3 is TGCGCCAGCAGCCACCCTACACAGGGGAAGGACACTGAAGCTTTCTTT.

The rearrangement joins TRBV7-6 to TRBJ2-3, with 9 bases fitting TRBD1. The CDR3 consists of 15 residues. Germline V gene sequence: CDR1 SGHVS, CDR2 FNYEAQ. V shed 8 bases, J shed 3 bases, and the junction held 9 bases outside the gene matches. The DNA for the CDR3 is TGTGCCAGCCGGTACAGGGGGCGACGTACAGATACGCAGTATTTT. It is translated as CASRYRGRRTDTQYF. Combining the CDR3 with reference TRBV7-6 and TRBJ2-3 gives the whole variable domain GAGVSQSPRYKVTKRGQDVALRCDPISGHVSLYWYRQALGQGPEFLTYFNYEAQQDKSGLPNDRFSAERPEGSISTLTIQRTEQRDSAMYRCASRYRGRRTDTQYFGPGTRLTVL.

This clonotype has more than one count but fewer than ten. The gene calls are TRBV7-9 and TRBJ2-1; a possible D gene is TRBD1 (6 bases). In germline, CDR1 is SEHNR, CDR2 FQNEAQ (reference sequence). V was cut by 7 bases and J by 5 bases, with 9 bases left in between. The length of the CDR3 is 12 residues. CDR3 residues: CASTGQHNEQFF. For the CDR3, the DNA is TGTGCCAGCACCGGACAGCACAATGAGCAGTTCTTC.

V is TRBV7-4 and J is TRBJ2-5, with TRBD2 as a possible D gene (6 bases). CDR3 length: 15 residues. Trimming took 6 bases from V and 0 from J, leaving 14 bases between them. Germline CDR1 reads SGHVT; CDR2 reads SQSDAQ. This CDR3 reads CASSVAGQYQETQYF. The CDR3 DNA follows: TGTGCCAGCAGTGTCGCGGGGCAATACCAAGAGACCCAGTACTTC.

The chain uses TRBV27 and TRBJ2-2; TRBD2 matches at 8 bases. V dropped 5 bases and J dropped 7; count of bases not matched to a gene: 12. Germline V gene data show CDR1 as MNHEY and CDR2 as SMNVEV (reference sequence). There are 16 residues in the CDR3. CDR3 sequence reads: CASSPSGGGWNGELFF. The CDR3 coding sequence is TGTGCCAGCAGTCCAAGCGGGGGTGGTTGGAACGGGGAGCTGTTTTTT.

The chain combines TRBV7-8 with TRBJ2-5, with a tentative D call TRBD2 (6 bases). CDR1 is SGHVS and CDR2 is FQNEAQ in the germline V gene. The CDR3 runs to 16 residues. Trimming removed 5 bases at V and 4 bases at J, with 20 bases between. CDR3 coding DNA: TGTGCCAGCAGCGTAAGACAGCGGGCTGTGGGAGAGACCCAGTACTTC. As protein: CASSVRQRAVGETQYF.